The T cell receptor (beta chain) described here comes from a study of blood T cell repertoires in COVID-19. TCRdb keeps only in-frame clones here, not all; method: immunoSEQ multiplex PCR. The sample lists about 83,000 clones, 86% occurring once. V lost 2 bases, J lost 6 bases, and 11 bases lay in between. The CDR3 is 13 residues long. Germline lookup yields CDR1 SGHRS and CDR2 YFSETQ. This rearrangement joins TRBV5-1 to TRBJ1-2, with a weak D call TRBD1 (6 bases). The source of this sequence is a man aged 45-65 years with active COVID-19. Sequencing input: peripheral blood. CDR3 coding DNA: TGCGCCAGCAGCTTCCGACAGGTAGATGGCTACACCTTC. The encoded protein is CASSFRQVDGYTF. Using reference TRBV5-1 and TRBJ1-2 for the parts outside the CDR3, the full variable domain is KAGVTQTPRYLIKTRGQQVTLSCSPISGHRSVSWYQQTPGQGLQFLFEYFSETQRNKGNFPGRFSGRQFSNSRSEMNVSTLELGDSALYLCASSFRQVDGYTFGSGTRLTVV.